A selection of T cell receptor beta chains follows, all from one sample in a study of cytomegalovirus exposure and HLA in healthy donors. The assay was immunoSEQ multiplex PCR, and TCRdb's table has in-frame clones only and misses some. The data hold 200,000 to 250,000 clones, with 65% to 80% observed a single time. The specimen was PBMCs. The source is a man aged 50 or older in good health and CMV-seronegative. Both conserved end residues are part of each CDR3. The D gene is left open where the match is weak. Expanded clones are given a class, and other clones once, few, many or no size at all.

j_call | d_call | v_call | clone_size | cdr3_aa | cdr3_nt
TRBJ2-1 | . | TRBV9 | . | CASSVGGSITNEQFF | TGTGCCAGCAGCGTCGGAGGGAGTATTACCAATGAGCAGTTCTTC
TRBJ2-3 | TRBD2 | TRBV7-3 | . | CASRSSGTNTDTQYF | TGTGCCAGCAGATCCTCCGGGACTAACACAGATACGCAGTATTTT
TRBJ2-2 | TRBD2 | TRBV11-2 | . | CASSPGTSIYTGELFF | TGTGCCAGCAGCCCCGGGACTAGCATCTACACCGGGGAGCTGTTTTTT
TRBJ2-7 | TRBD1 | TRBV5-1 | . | CASSPGQGISYEQYF | TGCGCCAGCAGCCCCGGACAGGGTATTTCCTACGAGCAGTACTTC
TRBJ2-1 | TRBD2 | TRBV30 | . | CAWSVLAGDYEQFF | TGTGCCTGGAGTGTATTAGCGGGAGATTATGAGCAGTTCTTC
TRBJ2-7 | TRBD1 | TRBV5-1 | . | CASSLGTGGPYEQYF | TGCGCCAGCAGCTTGGGGACAGGGGGGCCCTACGAGCAGTACTTC
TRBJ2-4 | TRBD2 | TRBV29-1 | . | CSVLATSEGNIQYF | TGCAGCGTTTTGGCTACTAGCGAGGGGAACATTCAGTACTTC
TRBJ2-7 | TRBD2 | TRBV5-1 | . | CASSLAVLAGDEQYF | TGCGCCAGCAGCTTGGCCGTACTAGCGGGAGACGAGCAGTACTTC
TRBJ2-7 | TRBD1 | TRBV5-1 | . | CASSLGDRRNPYEQYF | TGCGCCAGCAGCTTGGGGGACAGACGGAATCCCTACGAGCAGTACTTC
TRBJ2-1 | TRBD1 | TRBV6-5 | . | CASRPQKTGGQFF | TGTGCCAGCAGGCCACAAAAGACAGGGGGGCAGTTCTTC
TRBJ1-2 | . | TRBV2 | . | CASTAEDYGYTF | TGTGCCAGCACCGCTGAGGACTATGGCTACACCTTC
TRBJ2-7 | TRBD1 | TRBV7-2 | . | CASSLLWTGGNYEQYF | TGTGCCAGCAGCTTACTTTGGACAGGGGGTAACTACGAGCAGTACTTC
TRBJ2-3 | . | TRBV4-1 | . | CASSQDRGVDTQYF | TGCGCCAGCAGCCAAGATCGAGGCGTGGATACGCAGTATTTT
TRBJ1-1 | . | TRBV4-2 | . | CASSPRVQGKSTEAFF | TGTGCCAGCAGCCCCCGGGTGCAGGGAAAAAGCACTGAAGCTTTCTTT
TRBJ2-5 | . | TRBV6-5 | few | CASRTVLQETQYF | TGTGCCAGCAGGACAGTTCTCCAAGAGACCCAGTACTTC
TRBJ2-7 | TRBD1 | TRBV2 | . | CASKSDRGAYEQYF | TGTGCCAGCAAGAGTGACAGGGGTGCCTACGAGCAGTACTTC
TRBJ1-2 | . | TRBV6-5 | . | CASRDNTAMWGYTF | TGTGCCAGCAGGGACAATACGGCTATGTGGGGCTACACCTTC
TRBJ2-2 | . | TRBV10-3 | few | CAIKAGTGELFF | TGTGCCATCAAAGCGGGCACCGGGGAGCTGTTTTTT
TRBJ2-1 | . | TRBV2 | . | CAGSELAFPGNEQFF | TGTGCCGGCAGTGAACTAGCTTTTCCGGGGAATGAGCAGTTCTTC
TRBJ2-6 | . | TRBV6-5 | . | CASRAQYSGANVLTF | TGTGCCAGCAGGGCTCAATACTCTGGGGCCAACGTCCTGACTTTC
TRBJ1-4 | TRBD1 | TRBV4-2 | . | CASSQGLRDSANEKLFF | TGTGCCAGCAGCCAGGGCCTCCGGGACAGCGCTAATGAAAAACTGTTTTTT
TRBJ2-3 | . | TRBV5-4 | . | CASSLELLRTDTQYF | TGTGCCAGCAGCTTGGAACTTCTCCGCACAGATACGCAGTATTTT
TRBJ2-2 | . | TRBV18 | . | CASSRSQQGGTGELFF | TGTGCCAGCTCCCGATCACAACAGGGCGGCACCGGGGAGCTGTTTTTT
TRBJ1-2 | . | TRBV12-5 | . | CASGSGHYYGYTF | TGTGCTAGTGGTTCGGGACACTACTATGGCTACACCTTC
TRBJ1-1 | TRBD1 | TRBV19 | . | CASRRQGPNTEAFF | TGTGCCAGTAGGAGACAGGGACCGAACACTGAAGCTTTCTTT
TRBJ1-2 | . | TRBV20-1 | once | CSARGGGKHTF | TGCAGTGCTAGGGGTGGAGGGAAACACACCTTC
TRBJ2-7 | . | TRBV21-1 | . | CASSKGGLAGILYEQYF | TGTGCCAGCAGCAAAGGAGGGCTAGCGGGAATTTTGTACGAGCAGTACTTC
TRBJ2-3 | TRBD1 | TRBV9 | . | CASSVGSTGGKDTQYF | TGTGCCAGCAGCGTAGGCTCGACAGGGGGAAAAGATACGCAGTATTTT
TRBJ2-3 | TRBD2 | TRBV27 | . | CASSGTGGLDTQYF | TGTGCCAGCAGTGGCACGGGAGGGTTAGATACGCAGTATTTT
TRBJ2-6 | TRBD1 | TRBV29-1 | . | CSVFQGATGANVLTF | TGCAGCGTGTTCCAGGGGGCTACTGGGGCCAACGTCCTGACTTTC
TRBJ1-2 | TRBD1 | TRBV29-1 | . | CSVTGQGPYGYTF | TGCAGCGTTACTGGACAGGGGCCCTATGGCTACACCTTC
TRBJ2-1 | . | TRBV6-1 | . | CASSPRSEGEQFF | TGTGCCAGCAGCCCTAGGTCGGAGGGCGAGCAGTTCTTC
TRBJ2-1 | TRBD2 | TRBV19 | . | CASNRIPPGLENEQFF | TGTGCCAGTAACCGTATCCCTCCGGGACTAGAAAATGAGCAGTTCTTC
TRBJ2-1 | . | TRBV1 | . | CTSSWTSVGQFF | TGCACCAGCAGCTGGACTAGTGTCGGGCAGTTCTTC
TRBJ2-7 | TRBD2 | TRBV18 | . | CASSPSGGPYEQYF | TGTGCCAGCTCACCAAGCGGGGGGCCCTACGAGCAGTACTTC
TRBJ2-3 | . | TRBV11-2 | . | CASSSGWDTSTDTQYF | TGTGCCAGCAGCTCAGGCTGGGACACTAGCACAGATACGCAGTATTTT
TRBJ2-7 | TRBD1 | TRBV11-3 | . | CASSPGQNEQYF | TGTGCCAGCAGCCCGGGACAGAACGAGCAGTACTTC
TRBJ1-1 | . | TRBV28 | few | CASSLHRWDEAFF | TGTGCCAGCAGTTTGCACAGGTGGGATGAAGCTTTCTTT
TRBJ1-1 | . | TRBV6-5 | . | CASRMGGPNTEAFF | TGTGCCAGTCGAATGGGGGGGCCAAACACTGAAGCTTTTTTT
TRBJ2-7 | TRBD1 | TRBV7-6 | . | CASSLGRDSSYEQYF | TGTGCCAGCAGCTTAGGCCGGGACAGCTCCTACGAGCAGTACTTC
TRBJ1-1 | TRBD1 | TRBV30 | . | CAWRWDRGGDEAFF | TGTGCCTGGAGGTGGGACAGGGGGGGAGATGAAGCTTTCTTT
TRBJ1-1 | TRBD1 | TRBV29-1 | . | CSGQGRSTEAFF | TGCAGCGGACAGGGACGGAGCACTGAAGCTTTCTTT
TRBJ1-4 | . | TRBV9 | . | CASSVGGTGELFF | TGTGCCAGCAGCGTAGGGGGGACTGGGGAACTGTTTTTT
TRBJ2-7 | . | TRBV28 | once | CASRLIPSDEQYF | TGTGCCAGCAGATTGATCCCTAGCGACGAGCAGTACTTC
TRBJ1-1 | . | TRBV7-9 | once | CASSLGAQGTEAFF | TGTGCCAGCAGCTTAGGGGCCCAGGGGACTGAAGCTTTCTTT
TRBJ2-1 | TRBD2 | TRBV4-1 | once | CASSQASGSGHEQFF | TGCGCCAGCAGCCAAGCTAGCGGGAGCGGCCATGAGCAGTTCTTC
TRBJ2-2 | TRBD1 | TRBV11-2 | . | CASSLRTGFTGELFF | TGTGCCAGCAGCTTAAGGACAGGGTTCACCGGGGAGCTGTTTTTT
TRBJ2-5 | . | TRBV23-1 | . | CASRRFWETQYF | TGCGCCAGCAGACGGTTCTGGGAGACCCAGTACTTC
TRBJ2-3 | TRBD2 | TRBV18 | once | CASSPPTGLSTDTQYF | TGTGCCAGCTCACCACCGACGGGACTAAGCACAGATACGCAGTATTTT
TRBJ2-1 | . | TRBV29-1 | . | CSVVSPSRADSYNEQFF | TGCAGCGTTGTGTCCCCATCACGAGCGGACTCCTACAATGAGCAGTTCTTC
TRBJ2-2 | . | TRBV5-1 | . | CASSFGSGQNTGELFF | .
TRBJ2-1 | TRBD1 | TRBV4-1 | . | CASSVAGTGVYEQFF | TGCGCCAGCAGCGTCGCCGGGACAGGGGTTTATGAGCAGTTCTTC
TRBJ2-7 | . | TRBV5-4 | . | CASSLEYEQYF | TGTGCCAGCAGCTTAGAGTATGAGCAGTACTTC
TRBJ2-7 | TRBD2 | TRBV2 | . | CASWFGGSSYEQYF | TGTGCCTCTTGGTTTGGCGGGAGCTCCTACGAGCAGTACTTC
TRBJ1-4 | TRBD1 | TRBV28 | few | CASSDRGDEKLFF | TGTGCCAGCAGTGACAGGGGAGATGAAAAACTGTTTTTT